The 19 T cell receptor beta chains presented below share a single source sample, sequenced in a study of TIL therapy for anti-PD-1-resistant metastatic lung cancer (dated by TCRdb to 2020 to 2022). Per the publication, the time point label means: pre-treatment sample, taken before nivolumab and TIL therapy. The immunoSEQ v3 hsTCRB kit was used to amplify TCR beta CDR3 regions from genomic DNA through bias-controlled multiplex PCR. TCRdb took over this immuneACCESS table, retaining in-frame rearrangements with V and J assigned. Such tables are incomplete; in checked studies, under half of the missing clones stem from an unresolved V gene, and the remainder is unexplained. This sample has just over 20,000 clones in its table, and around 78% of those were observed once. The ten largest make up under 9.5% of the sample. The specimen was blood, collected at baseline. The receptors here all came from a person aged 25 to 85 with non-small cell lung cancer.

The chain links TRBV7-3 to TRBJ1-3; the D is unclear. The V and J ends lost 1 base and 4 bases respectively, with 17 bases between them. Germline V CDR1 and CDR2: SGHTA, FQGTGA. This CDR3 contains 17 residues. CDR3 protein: CASSLNSLGLGGNTIYF. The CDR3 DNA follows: TGTGCCAGCAGCTTAAATTCCCTCGGCCTGGGGGGAAACACCATATATTTT.

CDR3: CASSLGRGAQQYF. CDR3 in DNA: TGCGCCAGCAGCTTAGGACGGGGGGCGCAGCAGTACTTC. J is TRBJ2-7 and V is TRBV5-1; weak D call: TRBD2 (7 bases). Germline CDR1 is SGHRS and CDR2 is YFSETQ. With 2 bases removed from V and 8 bases from J, the gap between germline ends came to 14 bases. This CDR3 contains 13 residues. Filled out from reference TRBV5-1 and TRBJ2-7, the complete variable domain reads KAGVTQTPRYLIKTRGQQVTLSCSPISGHRSVSWYQQTPGQGLQFLFEYFSETQRNKGNFPGRFSGRQFSNSRSEMNVSTLELGDSALYLCASSLGRGAQQYFGPGTRLTVT.

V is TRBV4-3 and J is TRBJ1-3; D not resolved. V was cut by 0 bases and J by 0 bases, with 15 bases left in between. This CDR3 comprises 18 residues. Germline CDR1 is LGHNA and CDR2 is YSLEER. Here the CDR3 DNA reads TGCGCCAGCAGCCAAGATTCCCCGAACCTGAGCTCTGGAAACACCATATATTTT. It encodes CASSQDSPNLSSGNTIYF.

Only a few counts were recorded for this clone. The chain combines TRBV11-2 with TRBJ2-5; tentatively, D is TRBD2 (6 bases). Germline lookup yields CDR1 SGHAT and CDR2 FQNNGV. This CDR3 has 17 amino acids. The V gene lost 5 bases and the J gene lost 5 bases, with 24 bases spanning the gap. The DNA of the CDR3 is TGTGCCAGCAGCCGTCAGCACCGGGGGTCTGCATGGGAGACCCAGTACTTC. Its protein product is CASSRQHRGSAWETQYF.

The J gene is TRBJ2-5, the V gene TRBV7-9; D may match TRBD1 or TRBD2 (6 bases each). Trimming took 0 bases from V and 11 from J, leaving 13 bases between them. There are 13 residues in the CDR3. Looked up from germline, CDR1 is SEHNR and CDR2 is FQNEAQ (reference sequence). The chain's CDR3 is CASSLAQGLEQYF. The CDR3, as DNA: TGTGCCAGCAGCTTAGCACAGGGACTTGAGCAGTACTTC.

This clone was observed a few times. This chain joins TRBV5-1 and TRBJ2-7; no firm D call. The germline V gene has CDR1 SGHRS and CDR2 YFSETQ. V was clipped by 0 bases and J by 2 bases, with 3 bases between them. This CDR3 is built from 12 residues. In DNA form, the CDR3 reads TGCGCCAGCAGCTTGGTCCCCTACGAGCAGTACTTC. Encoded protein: CASSLVPYEQYF.

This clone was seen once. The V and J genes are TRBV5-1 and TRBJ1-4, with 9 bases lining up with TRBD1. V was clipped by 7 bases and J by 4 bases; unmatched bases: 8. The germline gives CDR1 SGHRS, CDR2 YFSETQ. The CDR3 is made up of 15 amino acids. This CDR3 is CASGQGTSGNEKLFF. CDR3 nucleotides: TGCGCCAGCGGACAGGGGACTTCGGGTAATGAAAAACTGTTTTTT. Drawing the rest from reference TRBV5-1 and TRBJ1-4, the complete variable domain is KAGVTQTPRYLIKTRGQQVTLSCSPISGHRSVSWYQQTPGQGLQFLFEYFSETQRNKGNFPGRFSGRQFSNSRSEMNVSTLELGDSALYLCASGQGTSGNEKLFFGSGTQLSVL.

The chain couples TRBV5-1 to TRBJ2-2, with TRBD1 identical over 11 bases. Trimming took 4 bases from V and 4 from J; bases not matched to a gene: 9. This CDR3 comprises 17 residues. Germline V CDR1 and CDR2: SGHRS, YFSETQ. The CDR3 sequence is CASSARTGGAITGELFF. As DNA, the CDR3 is TGCGCCAGCAGCGCCAGGACAGGGGGCGCGATCACCGGGGAGCTGTTTTTT. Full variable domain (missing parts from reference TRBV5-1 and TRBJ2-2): KAGVTQTPRYLIKTRGQQVTLSCSPISGHRSVSWYQQTPGQGLQFLFEYFSETQRNKGNFPGRFSGRQFSNSRSEMNVSTLELGDSALYLCASSARTGGAITGELFFGEGSRLTVL.

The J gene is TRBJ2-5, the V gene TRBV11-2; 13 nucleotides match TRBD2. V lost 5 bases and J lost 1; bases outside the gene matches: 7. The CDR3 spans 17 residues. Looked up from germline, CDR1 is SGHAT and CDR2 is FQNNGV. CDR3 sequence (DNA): TGTGCCAGCAGCCTCCAACTAGCGGGAGGGACCCAAGAGACCCAGTACTTC. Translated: CASSLQLAGGTQETQYF.

The CDR3 sequence: CASSIGREQPQHF. CDR3 DNA sequence: TGTGCCAGTAGTATAGGGAGGGAACAGCCCCAGCATTTT. The rearrangement links TRBV19 to TRBJ1-5; no reliable D call. The germline CDR1 and CDR2 sequences are LNHDA and SQIVND (reference sequence). V gave up 1 base and J gave up 7 bases, with 8 bases separating them. The CDR3 is made up of 13 amino acids.

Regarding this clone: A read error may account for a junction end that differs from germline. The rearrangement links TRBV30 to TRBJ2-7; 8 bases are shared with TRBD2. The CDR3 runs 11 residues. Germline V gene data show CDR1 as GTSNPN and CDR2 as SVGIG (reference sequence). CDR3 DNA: TGTGCCTGGAGTCGGGAGGGAGAAGGAAACTTC. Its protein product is CAWSREGEGNF.

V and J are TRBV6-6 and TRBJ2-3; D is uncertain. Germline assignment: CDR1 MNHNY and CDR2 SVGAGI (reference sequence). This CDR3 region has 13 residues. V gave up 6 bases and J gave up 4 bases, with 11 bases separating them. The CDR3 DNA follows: TGTGCCAGCAGGAAAGATGCGGCAGATACGCAGTATTTT. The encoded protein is CASRKDAADTQYF.

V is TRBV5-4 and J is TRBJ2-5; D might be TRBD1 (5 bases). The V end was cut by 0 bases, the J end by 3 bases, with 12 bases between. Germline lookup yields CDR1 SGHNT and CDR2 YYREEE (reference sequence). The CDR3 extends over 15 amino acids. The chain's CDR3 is CASSLGGRVEETQYF. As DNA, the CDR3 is TGTGCCAGCAGCTTGGGGGGCAGGGTTGAAGAGACCCAGTACTTC.

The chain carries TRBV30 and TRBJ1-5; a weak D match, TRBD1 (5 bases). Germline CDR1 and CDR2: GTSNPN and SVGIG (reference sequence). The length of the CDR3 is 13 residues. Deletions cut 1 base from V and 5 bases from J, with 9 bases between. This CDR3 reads CAWSGGRDQPQHF. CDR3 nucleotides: TGTGCCTGGAGTGGGGGCAGGGATCAGCCCCAGCATTTT.

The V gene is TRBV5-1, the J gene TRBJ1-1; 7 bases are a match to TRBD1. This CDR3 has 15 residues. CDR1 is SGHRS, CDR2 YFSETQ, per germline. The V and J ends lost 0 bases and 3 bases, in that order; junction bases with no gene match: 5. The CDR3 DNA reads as TGCGCCAGCAGCTTGGGTTCAGGGGGGTACACTGAAGCTTTCTTT. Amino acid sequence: CASSLGSGGYTEAFF.

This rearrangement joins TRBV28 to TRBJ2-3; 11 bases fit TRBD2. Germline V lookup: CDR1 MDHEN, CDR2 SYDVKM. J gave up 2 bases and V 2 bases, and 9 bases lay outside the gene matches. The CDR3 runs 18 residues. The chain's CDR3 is CASSLRLASGGHTDTQYF. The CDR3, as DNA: TGTGCCAGCAGTTTAAGATTGGCTAGCGGGGGGCACACAGATACGCAGTATTTT.

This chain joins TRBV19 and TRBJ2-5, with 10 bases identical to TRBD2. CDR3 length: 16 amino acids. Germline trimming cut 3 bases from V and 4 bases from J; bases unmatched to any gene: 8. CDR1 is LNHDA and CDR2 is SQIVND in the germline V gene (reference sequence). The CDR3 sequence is CASSIYFSSGRETQYF. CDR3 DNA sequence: TGTGCCAGTAGTATTTATTTCTCTAGCGGGAGAGAGACCCAGTACTTC.

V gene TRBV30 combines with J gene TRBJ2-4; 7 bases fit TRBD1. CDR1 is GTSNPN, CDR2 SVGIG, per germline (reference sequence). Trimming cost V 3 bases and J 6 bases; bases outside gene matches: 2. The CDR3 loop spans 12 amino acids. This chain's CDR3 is CAWSGDRNIQYF. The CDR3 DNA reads TGTGCCTGGAGCGGGGACAGAAACATTCAGTACTTC.

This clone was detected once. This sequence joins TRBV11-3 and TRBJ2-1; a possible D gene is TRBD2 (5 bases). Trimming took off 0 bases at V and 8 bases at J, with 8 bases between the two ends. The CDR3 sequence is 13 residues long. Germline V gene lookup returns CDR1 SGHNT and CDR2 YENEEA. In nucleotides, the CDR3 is TGTGCCAGCAGCTTAGATTGGGGAGATGAGCAGTTCTTC. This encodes CASSLDWGDEQFF.